The present T cell receptor (beta chain) was sequenced within a study of T-cell reconstitution after alpha-beta-depleted transplantation in children. Molecular barcoding with unique molecular identifiers was used for the TCRbeta library. One entry per CDR3 protein results from TCRdb running MiXCR on the PCR reads. The sample yields about 74,000 distinct CDR3 sequences, 13% to 15% seen once. The receptor was derived from a male patient between 2 and 9 years old who had a stem cell transplant for acute lymphoblastic leukemia, so the T cells may come from the graft donor. The material was PBMCs, mostly from graft donor cells, obtained 180 days after TCRalphabeta/CD19-depleted stem cell transplant.

The CDR3 coding sequence is TGTGCCAGCAGTTTCACTAGCGGGAGGGCGTCAGATACGCAGTATTTT. This sequence encodes CASSFTSGRASDTQYF. The chain recombines TRBV27 with TRBJ2-3, with TRBD2 matching 13 bases. Germline assignment: CDR1 MNHEY and CDR2 SMNVEV (reference sequence). This CDR3 has 16 residues. The trim removed 3 bases at V and 4 bases at J, leaving 4 bases unmatched.